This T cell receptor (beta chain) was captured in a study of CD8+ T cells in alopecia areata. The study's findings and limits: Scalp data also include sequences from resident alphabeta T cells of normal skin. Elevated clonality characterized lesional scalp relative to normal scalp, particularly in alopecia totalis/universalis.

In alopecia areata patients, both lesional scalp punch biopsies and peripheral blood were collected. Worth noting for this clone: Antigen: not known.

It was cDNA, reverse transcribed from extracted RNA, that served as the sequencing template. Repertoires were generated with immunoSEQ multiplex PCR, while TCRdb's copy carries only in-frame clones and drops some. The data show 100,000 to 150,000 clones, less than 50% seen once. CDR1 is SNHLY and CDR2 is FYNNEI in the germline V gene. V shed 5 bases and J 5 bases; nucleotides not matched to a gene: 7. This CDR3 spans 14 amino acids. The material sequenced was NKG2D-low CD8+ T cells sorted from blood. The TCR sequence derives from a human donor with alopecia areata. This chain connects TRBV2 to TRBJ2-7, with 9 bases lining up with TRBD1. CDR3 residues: CASSSRTGDDEQYF. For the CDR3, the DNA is TGTGCCAGCAGTTCCCGGACAGGGGATGACGAGCAGTACTTC. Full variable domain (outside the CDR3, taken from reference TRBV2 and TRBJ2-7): EPEVTQTPSHQVTQMGQEVILRCVPISNHLYFYWYRQILGQKVEFLVSFYNNEISEKSEIFDDQFSVERPDGSNFTLKIRSTKLEDSAMYFCASSSRTGDDEQYFGPGTRLTVT.